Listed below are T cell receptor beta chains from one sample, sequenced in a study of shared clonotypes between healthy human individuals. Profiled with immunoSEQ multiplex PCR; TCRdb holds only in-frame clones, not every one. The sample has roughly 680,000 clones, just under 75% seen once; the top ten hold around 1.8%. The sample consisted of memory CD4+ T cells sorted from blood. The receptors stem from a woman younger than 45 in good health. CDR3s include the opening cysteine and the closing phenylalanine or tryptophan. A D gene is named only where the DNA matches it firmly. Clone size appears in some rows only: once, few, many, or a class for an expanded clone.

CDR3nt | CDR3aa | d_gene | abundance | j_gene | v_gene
TGTGCCGTTGGGGAGGTTAATGAAAAACTGTTTTTT | CAVGEVNEKLFF | - | - | TRBJ1-4 | TRBV19
TGCGCCAGCAGCTTCCAGGGGACAGAAGTTGAAGCTTTCTTT | CASSFQGTEVEAFF | TRBD1 | - | TRBJ1-1 | TRBV5-1
TGTGCCAGCTCACACGGACAGGTTAACTACGAGCAGTACTTC | CASSHGQVNYEQYF | TRBD1 | - | TRBJ2-7 | TRBV18
TGTGCCAGCAGTTGGACTAGCGGGAGCCCCACAGATACGCAGTATTTT | CASSWTSGSPTDTQYF | TRBD2 | - | TRBJ2-3 | TRBV11-2
TGTGCCAGCGGCATGCTGTCCTATGGCTACACCTTC | CASGMLSYGYTF | - | - | TRBJ1-2 | TRBV7-8
TGTGCCAGCAGTAGCCAAAACATTCAGTACTTC | CASSSQNIQYF | - | - | TRBJ2-4 | TRBV2
TGTGCCAGCAGCCCTGACCTAAGCCTTGATGGCTACACCTTC | CASSPDLSLDGYTF | - | - | TRBJ1-2 | TRBV7-9
TGTGCCAGCAGCCCCAGGACTGCCGCCTTAGGGGAGCAGTTCTTC | CASSPRTAALGEQFF | - | few | TRBJ2-1 | TRBV11-1
TGTGCCAGCAGCGTGACAGGGCAGGAGACCCAGTACTTC | CASSVTGQETQYF | TRBD1 | - | TRBJ2-5 | TRBV9
TGCGCCAGCAGCCAAGAACGGGGGAACGCGGACACCGGGGAGCTGTTTTTT | CASSQERGNADTGELFF | - | few | TRBJ2-2 | TRBV4-1
TGTGCCACGGGGCTCTTAAGCAATCAGCCCCAGCATTTT | CATGLLSNQPQHF | - | - | TRBJ1-5 | TRBV19
TGTGCCAGCAGCTTATCGCCACAGGGGGCGCACGAGCAGTACTTC | CASSLSPQGAHEQYF | TRBD1 | - | TRBJ2-7 | TRBV7-8
TGTGCCAGCATATCGGGGAGCGCAATGAACACTGAAGCTTTCTTT | CASISGSAMNTEAFF | - | - | TRBJ1-1 | TRBV28
TGTGCCGGGGGCTCTGGAAACACCATATATTTT | CAGGSGNTIYF | - | - | TRBJ1-3 | TRBV28
TGTGCCAGCAGCTTGGTTCCAGCGGGAGAGAATGAGCAGTTCTTC | CASSLVPAGENEQFF | TRBD2 | - | TRBJ2-1 | TRBV5-4
TGTGCCAGCAGTGGTGGGGGCCTTAACTATGGCTACACCTTC | CASSGGGLNYGYTF | - | few | TRBJ1-2 | TRBV6-1
TGTGCCAGCAGTCGAACCGGGACAGAGAATGAAAAACTGTTTTTT | CASSRTGTENEKLFF | TRBD1 | - | TRBJ1-4 | TRBV6-5
TGTGCCAGCAGCGCAGGGGGCCTAGGACGCGAGCAGTACTTC | CASSAGGLGREQYF | TRBD1 | - | TRBJ2-7 | TRBV11-3
TGTGCCAGCAGCTTAGAGTCGGGAGACCCCTACAATGAGCAGTTCTTC | CASSLESGDPYNEQFF | - | few | TRBJ2-1 | TRBV7-6
TGTGCCTGGAGTTCGGGCAGTAATCAGCCCCAGCATTTT | CAWSSGSNQPQHF | - | - | TRBJ1-5 | TRBV30
TGCGCCAGCAGCCAAGATCGGCGGGGTACGGGCACTGAAGCTTTCTTT | CASSQDRRGTGTEAFF | - | - | TRBJ1-1 | TRBV4-1
TGCGCCAGCAGCTTGTGGGGACAGGGTATGCGGGAGACCCAGTACTTC | CASSLWGQGMRETQYF | TRBD1 | few | TRBJ2-5 | TRBV5-1
TGTGCCAGCAGCTTAGGGCGGATGAACACTGAAGCTTTCTTT | CASSLGRMNTEAFF | - | - | TRBJ1-1 | TRBV11-2
TGTGCCAGCAGCCGAGGACAGGGCTATGAGCAGTTCTTC | CASSRGQGYEQFF | TRBD1 | few | TRBJ2-1 | TRBV7-7
TGTGCCAGCAGTGAATCCCGGGACAGGGACGAGACCCAGTACTTC | CASSESRDRDETQYF | TRBD1 | - | TRBJ2-5 | TRBV25-1
TGTGCCAGCTCACCCCAACCGGGTCCCCCCTACAATGAGCAGTTCTTC | CASSPQPGPPYNEQFF | - | - | TRBJ2-1 | TRBV18
TGCGCCAGCAGTGATCCCCAAGGAAACACTGAAGCTTTCTTT | CASSDPQGNTEAFF | - | - | TRBJ1-1 | TRBV10-1
TGTGCCAGCAGCTTAGCGCGGCTAGCGGGAGCTCAGGGCCCAGATACGCAGTATTTT | CASSLARLAGAQGPDTQYF | TRBD2 | many | TRBJ2-3 | TRBV7-9
TGCGCCAGCACCGGACAGGGCACCGGGGAGCTGTTTTTT | CASTGQGTGELFF | TRBD1 | - | TRBJ2-2 | TRBV5-1
TGTGCCAGTAGTAGGGGGGCCGAACAGCCCCAGCATTTT | CASSRGAEQPQHF | - | - | TRBJ1-5 | TRBV19
TGTGCCAGCAGCAACGAACTTAGCACGACCCGGGGGGAGACCCAGTACTTC | CASSNELSTTRGETQYF | - | - | TRBJ2-5 | TRBV5-5
TGTGCCAGCTCACCAAACAGTTACAATGAGCAGTTCTTC | CASSPNSYNEQFF | - | - | TRBJ2-1 | TRBV18
TGTGCCAGCAGCCAAGAGTGGCTCGAACTATACTCCTACAATGAGCAGTTCTTC | CASSQEWLELYSYNEQFF | - | - | TRBJ2-1 | TRBV4-2
TGTGCCATCACGGGAGCCCCAGCCTACGAGCAGTACTTC | CAITGAPAYEQYF | - | - | TRBJ2-7 | TRBV10-3
TGTGCCAGCAGCTTAGACTCAGGGGGTCTTGACAATGAGCAGTTCTTC | CASSLDSGGLDNEQFF | TRBD1 | - | TRBJ2-1 | TRBV7-9
TGCAGCGTTGAGCGGGGAGAGGACACTGAAGCTTTCTTT | CSVERGEDTEAFF | - | - | TRBJ1-1 | TRBV29-1
TGTGCCAGTAGTATAGAAGGGCGGGGCGCGGACACTGAAGCTTTCTTT | CASSIEGRGADTEAFF | - | - | TRBJ1-1 | TRBV19
TGTGCCAGCGGCCGGGGACAGGCAGGGGTTGAGGGCTACACCTTC | CASGRGQAGVEGYTF | TRBD1 | - | TRBJ1-2 | TRBV7-9
TGTGCCAGCAGACTCCTTGCAGATACGCAGTATTTT | CASRLLADTQYF | - | - | TRBJ2-3 | TRBV6-6
TGTGCCAGCAGCTTAGCGGGGCGGGACACAGATACGCAGTATTTT | CASSLAGRDTDTQYF | - | - | TRBJ2-3 | TRBV11-2
TGTGCCAGCAGCGGGATGGGACAGGGGTCCGACGAGCAGTACTTC | CASSGMGQGSDEQYF | TRBD1 | - | TRBJ2-7 | TRBV7-2
TGTGCCAGCAGCTTGGGAAGGAGACAACTGAACACTGAAGCTTTCTTT | CASSLGRRQLNTEAFF | - | few | TRBJ1-1 | TRBV5-4
TGTGCCAGCAGCGGACAGGGGGGGAACACCGGGGAGCTGTTTTTT | CASSGQGGNTGELFF | TRBD1 | - | TRBJ2-2 | TRBV27
TGTGCCAGCAGCTCCCGGGACAGCACGAACACCGGGGAGCTGTTTTTT | CASSSRDSTNTGELFF | TRBD1 | - | TRBJ2-2 | TRBV9
TGTGCCAGCAGTTTAATATCTTCGCAGGACCACTACAATGAGCAGTTCTTC | CASSLISSQDHYNEQFF | - | - | TRBJ2-1 | TRBV28
TGTGCCAGCAGCTTAGCGGGGGCCGGGTTCGATGAGCAGTTCTTC | CASSLAGAGFDEQFF | - | - | TRBJ2-1 | TRBV7-9
TGTGCCAGCAGCCAATTGTCCAACTATGGCTACACCTTC | CASSQLSNYGYTF | - | few | TRBJ1-2 | TRBV16
TGTGCCAGCAGTTATGACAGGGGTAATCAGCCCCAGCATTTT | CASSYDRGNQPQHF | TRBD1 | few | TRBJ1-5 | TRBV5-6
TGTGCCAGCAGAGACGGCAGACGCCAGTACTTC | CASRDGRRQYF | - | - | TRBJ2-7 | TRBV6-5
TGTGCCATCAAAAAGGAGGGGACCAATCAGCCCCAGCATTTT | CAIKKEGTNQPQHF | - | once | TRBJ1-5 | TRBV10-3
TGCGCCAGCAGTGAAGGGGGGACCGGTGGCTACACCTTC | CASSEGGTGGYTF | - | - | TRBJ1-2 | TRBV10-2
TGTGCCAGCAGCCACGGGCCTGAAGCTTTCTTT | CASSHGPEAFF | - | once | TRBJ1-1 | TRBV7-9